The following is a T cell receptor beta chain sequence with its context. The data belong to a study of blood T cell repertoires in COVID-19. Looking at the study overall: PBMCs, B-cell-depleted T cells, or T cells provided the cDNA or gDNA that made up the material.

Trimming took 5 bases from V and 2 from J, leaving 13 bases between them. The CDR3 is made up of 15 amino acids. Per the germline V gene, CDR1 is SGHTA and CDR2 is FQGNSA. Assay: immunoSEQ multiplex PCR; the TCRdb copy retains only in-frame clones and omits some. In the table there are more than 150,000 clones, 70% to 80% of which are singletons. The clonotype comes from a man aged 60 to 75 who had been exposed to COVID-19. The sample consisted of PBMCs or T cells enriched from blood (not recorded which). The chain uses TRBV7-2 and TRBJ1-3; possible D gene TRBD1, 5 bases. The CDR3 loop reads CASSPVGQPGNTIYF. The CDR3 bases are TGTGCCAGCAGCCCAGTCGGACAACCTGGAAACACCATATATTTT.